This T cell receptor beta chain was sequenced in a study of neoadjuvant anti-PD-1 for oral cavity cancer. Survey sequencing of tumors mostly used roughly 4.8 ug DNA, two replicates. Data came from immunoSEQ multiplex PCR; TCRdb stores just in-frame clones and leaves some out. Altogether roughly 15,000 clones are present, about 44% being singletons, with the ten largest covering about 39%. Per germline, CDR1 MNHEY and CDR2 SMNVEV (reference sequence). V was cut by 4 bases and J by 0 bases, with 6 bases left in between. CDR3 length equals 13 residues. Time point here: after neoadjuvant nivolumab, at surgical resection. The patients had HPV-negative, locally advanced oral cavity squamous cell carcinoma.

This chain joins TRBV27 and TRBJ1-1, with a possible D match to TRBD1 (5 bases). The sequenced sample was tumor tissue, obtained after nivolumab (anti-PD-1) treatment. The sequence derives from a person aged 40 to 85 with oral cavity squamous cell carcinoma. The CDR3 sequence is CASSWGLNTEAFF. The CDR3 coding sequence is TGTGCCAGCAGTTGGGGCTTGAACACTGAAGCTTTCTTT.